This paragraph reports one TCR beta chain. V lost 4 bases to trimming and J lost 2 bases, with 9 bases between them. The CDR3 sequence is 14 residues long. Germline CDR1 reads MGHRA; CDR2 reads YSYEKL. The sample belongs to a study of technical replicates of blood from a handful of donors. Clones were read by immunoSEQ multiplex PCR, and TCRdb kept only the in-frame ones, dropping some. The sample lists 55,000 to 80,000 clones; around 92% were seen once. The sequenced sample consisted of PBMCs. This TCR came from a human donor in good health. Some clones in this sample may be carry-over from other donors' samples. The genes are TRBV4-1 and TRBJ1-3, with TRBD1 as a possible D gene (6 bases). CDR3 region: CASSLTGTGNTIYF. The CDR3 nucleotides read TGCGCCAGCAGCCTAACAGGGACTGGAAACACCATATATTTT.